This T cell receptor (beta chain) came from a study of technical replicates of blood from a few donors. Only in-frame clones appear in the TCRdb table, and some are missing; sequencing was by immunoSEQ multiplex PCR. The table has approximately 75,000 clones, nearly 98% seen once. Germline CDR1 MGHRA, CDR2 YSYEKL. The CDR3 runs to 14 residues. The ends lost 1 base at V and 3 bases at J; junction bases unmatched: 1. The chain carries TRBV4-1 and TRBJ2-7; 9 bases map to TRBD1. Material: T cells isolated from PBMCs. The receptor comes from a human donor in good health. As DNA, the CDR3 is TGCGCCAGCAGCCAAGTGGGACAGGGCTACGAGCAGTACTTC. The encoded protein is CASSQVGQGYEQYF.